This is a list of T cell receptor beta chains from one sample in a study of radiotherapy plus CTLA-4 blockade in lung cancer. TCRdb's copy holds only in-frame clones and misses some; the assay was immunoSEQ multiplex PCR. The profile shows fewer than 85,000 clones, around 84% of them singletons. Sample: peripheral blood, taken from a patient treated with radiotherapy plus ipilimumab. The receptor source for this set is a human donor with non-small cell lung cancer who had stable disease on radiotherapy plus ipilimumab. Both conserved end residues are part of each CDR3. Each record gives: V gene, J gene, clone size, D gene, CDR3 protein, CDR3 DNA. D genes are given only for firm matches. Some rows mark clone size as missing; the rest say once, few, many or name a class of expanded clone.

v_call: TRBV19
j_call: TRBJ2-7
clone_size: .
d_call: .
cdr3_aa: CASSRVHSYEQYF
cdr3_nt: TGTGCTTCCAGCAGGGTTCACTCCTACGAGCAGTACTTC

v_call: TRBV21-1
j_call: TRBJ2-7
clone_size: .
d_call: .
cdr3_aa: CASSGGQNPGNEQYF
cdr3_nt: TGTGCCAGCAGCGGGGGACAGAATCCCGGGAACGAGCAGTACTTC

v_call: TRBV2
j_call: TRBJ1-6
clone_size: .
d_call: .
cdr3_aa: CASSLQESSYNSPLHF
cdr3_nt: TGTGCCAGCAGTTTACAGGAGAGCTCCTATAATTCACCCCTCCACTTT

v_call: TRBV6-1
j_call: TRBJ1-2
clone_size: .
d_call: TRBD1
cdr3_aa: CASRGDRGRLGYTF
cdr3_nt: TGTGCCAGCAGGGGGGACAGGGGGCGGCTTGGCTACACCTTC

v_call: TRBV25-1
j_call: TRBJ1-1
clone_size: .
d_call: TRBD1
cdr3_aa: CASSVTGGTEAFF
cdr3_nt: TGTGCCAGCAGTGTGACAGGGGGCACTGAAGCTTTCTTT

v_call: TRBV21-1
j_call: TRBJ2-5
clone_size: .
d_call: .
cdr3_aa: CASSKVGQETQYF
cdr3_nt: TGTGCCAGCAGCAAAGTTGGGCAAGAGACCCAGTACTTC

v_call: TRBV19
j_call: TRBJ1-1
clone_size: once
d_call: .
cdr3_aa: CASSISRARSTEAFF
cdr3_nt: TGTGCCAGTAGTATATCCCGGGCGAGGAGCACTGAAGCTTTCTTT

v_call: TRBV6-1
j_call: TRBJ1-1
clone_size: .
d_call: .
cdr3_aa: CASTDAANTEAFF
cdr3_nt: TGTGCCAGCACGGATGCAGCGAACACTGAAGCTTTCTTT

v_call: TRBV7-2
j_call: TRBJ2-5
clone_size: .
d_call: .
cdr3_aa: CASGEGGAGRETQYF
cdr3_nt: TGTGCCAGCGGGGAGGGGGGCGCGGGGCGAGAGACCCAGTACTTC

v_call: TRBV7-9
j_call: TRBJ1-1
clone_size: .
d_call: TRBD1
cdr3_aa: CASSIHRGGTEAFF
cdr3_nt: TGTGCCAGCAGCATTCACAGGGGAGGGACTGAAGCTTTCTTT

v_call: TRBV4-1
j_call: TRBJ2-3
clone_size: .
d_call: .
cdr3_aa: CASSQDTGRSGTDTQYF
cdr3_nt: TGCGCCAGCAGCCAAGATACGGGGAGGTCGGGCACAGATACGCAGTATTTT

v_call: TRBV30
j_call: TRBJ2-5
clone_size: .
d_call: .
cdr3_aa: CAWSTGSQETQYF
cdr3_nt: TGTGCCTGGAGTACCGGCAGCCAAGAGACCCAGTACTTC

v_call: TRBV6-1
j_call: TRBJ1-6
clone_size: .
d_call: .
cdr3_aa: CASSVQGDNSPLHF
cdr3_nt: TGTGCCAGCAGTGTACAGGGTGACAATTCACCCCTCCACTTT

v_call: TRBV19
j_call: TRBJ2-2
clone_size: .
d_call: .
cdr3_aa: CASSPRVGVANTGELFF
cdr3_nt: TGTGCCAGTAGTCCTCGGGTCGGCGTCGCGAACACCGGGGAGCTGTTTTTT

v_call: TRBV6-1
j_call: TRBJ1-5
clone_size: .
d_call: .
cdr3_aa: CASSEGRGSTQPQHF
cdr3_nt: TGTGCCAGCAGTGAAGGGAGGGGGAGTACTCAGCCCCAGCATTTT

v_call: TRBV7-2
j_call: TRBJ2-7
clone_size: .
d_call: TRBD2
cdr3_aa: CASSQKREQGEQYF
cdr3_nt: TGTGCCAGCAGTCAAAAGCGGGAGCAGGGCGAGCAGTACTTC

v_call: TRBV20-1
j_call: TRBJ1-1
clone_size: .
d_call: .
cdr3_aa: CSAGPGTEAFF
cdr3_nt: TGCAGTGCAGGCCCGGGCACTGAAGCTTTCTTT

v_call: TRBV11-3
j_call: TRBJ2-6
clone_size: .
d_call: TRBD1
cdr3_aa: CASSPWDRGYSGANVLTF
cdr3_nt: TGTGCCAGCAGCCCCTGGGACAGGGGATACTCTGGGGCCAACGTCCTGACTTTC

v_call: TRBV5-1
j_call: TRBJ2-5
clone_size: .
d_call: TRBD1
cdr3_aa: CASSMTGGQETQYF
cdr3_nt: TGCGCCAGCAGCATGACAGGGGGGCAAGAGACCCAGTACTTC

v_call: TRBV5-1
j_call: TRBJ2-5
clone_size: .
d_call: .
cdr3_aa: CASSLIPRETQYF
cdr3_nt: TGCGCCAGCAGCTTGATTCCACGAGAGACCCAGTACTTC

v_call: TRBV6-6
j_call: TRBJ2-1
clone_size: once
d_call: .
cdr3_aa: CASTLSTGLEQFF
cdr3_nt: TGTGCCAGCACCCTTTCCACAGGGCTTGAGCAGTTCTTC

v_call: TRBV7-8
j_call: TRBJ2-7
clone_size: once
d_call: .
cdr3_aa: CASSPTEGNAYEQYF
cdr3_nt: TGTGCCAGCAGCCCGACGGAAGGGAACGCCTACGAGCAGTACTTC

v_call: TRBV9
j_call: TRBJ2-2
clone_size: .
d_call: TRBD2
cdr3_aa: CASSVPTSGGTGELFF
cdr3_nt: TGTGCCAGCAGCGTTCCGACTAGCGGGGGGACCGGGGAGCTGTTTTTT

v_call: TRBV6-5
j_call: TRBJ2-7
clone_size: once
d_call: TRBD2
cdr3_aa: CASRSSGASYEQYF
cdr3_nt: TGTGCCAGCAGATCTAGCGGCGCCTCCTACGAGCAGTACTTC

v_call: TRBV28
j_call: TRBJ2-7
clone_size: .
d_call: .
cdr3_aa: CASGRWAYEQYF
cdr3_nt: TGTGCCAGCGGAAGATGGGCCTACGAGCAGTACTTC

v_call: TRBV7-2
j_call: TRBJ2-5
clone_size: .
d_call: .
cdr3_aa: CASSLLSLGQETQYF
cdr3_nt: TGTGCCAGCAGCTTATTGAGTCTTGGCCAAGAGACCCAGTACTTC

v_call: TRBV5-5
j_call: TRBJ2-1
clone_size: .
d_call: .
cdr3_aa: CASSLWVGDYNEQFF
cdr3_nt: TGTGCCAGCAGCCTGTGGGTGGGGGACTACAATGAGCAGTTCTTC

v_call: TRBV4-2
j_call: TRBJ2-7
clone_size: .
d_call: TRBD1
cdr3_aa: CASSQTTGAAYEQYF
cdr3_nt: TGTGCCAGCAGCCAAACAACAGGGGCCGCCTACGAGCAGTACTTC